This passage covers 11 T cell receptor beta chains from one sample sequenced in a study of CD8+CD57+ T cells in acquired aplastic anemia. Genomic DNA was employed as the template in profiling TCR beta VDJ and CDR3. TCRdb reprocessed the reads via MiXCR and lists one record per CDR3 protein. The table has about 190,000 distinct CDR3 sequences, roughly half seen once. The sequenced material came from sorted CD4+, CD8+, or CD8+CD57+ T cells (not recorded which) from PBMCs. These receptors all come from a human donor in good health, serving as a control.

V and J are TRBV7-2 and TRBJ1-2; D unresolved. The CDR3 is made up of 13 amino acids. Trimming took off 5 bases at V and 4 bases at J, with 11 bases between the two ends. CDR1 is SGHTA and CDR2 is FQGNSA in the germline V gene. CDR3 in amino acids: CASSRMPLYGYTF. The CDR3 DNA reads as TGTGCCAGCAGCCGGATGCCCCTCTATGGCTACACCTTC.

This clonotype was seen repeatedly, ten times or more. V is TRBV15 and J is TRBJ2-5, with D perhaps TRBD2 (6 bases). This CDR3 region has 15 residues. CDR1 and CDR2 from the germline V gene are LNHNV and YYDKDF (reference sequence). The germline V and J ends were trimmed by 8 bases and 2 bases, with 18 bases remaining between them. CDR3: CATRSGPGGQETQYF. The CDR3 DNA reads as TGTGCCACCCGATCGGGGCCCGGAGGGCAAGAGACCCAGTACTTC.

This clonotype was observed many times. The V gene is TRBV5-8, the J gene TRBJ2-3; possible D gene TRBD1, 5 bases. Deletions cut 0 bases from V and 2 bases from J, with 13 bases between. CDR1 is SGHTS, CDR2 YDEGEE, per germline. The CDR3 is made up of 16 amino acids. As DNA, the CDR3 is TGTGCCAGCAGCTTGGGGGGCGGCGGATTCACAGATACGCAGTATTTT. Translating it yields CASSLGGGGFTDTQYF. Supplemented by reference TRBV5-8 and TRBJ2-3, the full variable domain reads EAGVTQSPTHLIKTRGQQATLRCSPISGHTSVYWYQQALGLGLQFLLWYDEGEERNRGNFPPRFSGRQFPNYSSELNVNALELEDSALYLCASSLGGGGFTDTQYFGPGTRLTVL.

The V call is TRBV7-2, the J call TRBJ1-1; 10 positions agree with TRBD1. The CDR3 runs to 14 residues. Germline-derived CDR1 and CDR2 are SGHTA and FQGNSA. After removal of 7 bases from V and 6 bases from J, the junction contained 8 bases not matched to a gene. CDR3 DNA: TGTGCCAGCACCACGACAGGGGGCAGGGCTGAAGCTTTCTTT. Amino acids: CASTTTGGRAEAFF.

The J gene is TRBJ1-2, the V gene TRBV7-2; TRBD1 matches 9 bases. V lost 6 bases to trimming and J lost 1 base; unmatched junction nucleotides: 18. Germline assignment: CDR1 SGHTA and CDR2 FQGNSA. This CDR3 has 19 residues. CDR3 region: CASSLFLGQGIPNNYGYTF. As DNA, the CDR3 is TGTGCCAGCAGTTTATTCCTCGGACAGGGGATACCTAATAACTATGGCTACACCTTC.

In its sample, this clonotype was seen many times. V gene TRBV6-1 combines with J gene TRBJ1-2, with D uncertain. Trimming stripped 6 bases from V and 7 bases from J, with 21 bases between. CDR3 length: 15 residues. CDR1 and CDR2 (germline): MNHNS, SASEGT. CDR3 amino acids: CASSLFEMGFGGYTF. Written as DNA, the CDR3 is TGTGCCAGCAGCCTATTCGAGATGGGGTTCGGTGGCTACACCTTC.

The chain employs TRBV4-1 and TRBJ1-2; 10 nucleotides line up with TRBD1. From germline, CDR1 is MGHRA and CDR2 YSYEKL. The CDR3 totals 17 residues. Trimming cost V 1 base and J 1 base; bases outside gene matches: 6. CDR3 sequence: CASSQGKTGGGNYGYTF. The CDR3 DNA reads as TGCGCCAGCAGCCAAGGCAAGACAGGGGGCGGTAACTATGGCTACACCTTC.

This clonotype showed up many times. V gene TRBV19 combines with J gene TRBJ2-5; D unclear. The CDR3 is made up of 14 amino acids. Trimming shortened V by 3 bases and J by 1 base, and 9 bases separated the two germline ends. Germline CDR1 LNHDA, CDR2 SQIVND (reference sequence). CDR3 nucleotide sequence: TGTGCCAGTAGTATTTCGGGCAGCCAAGAGACCCAGTACTTC. Protein sequence: CASSISGSQETQYF. Based on the CDR3 plus reference TRBV19 and TRBJ2-5, the full variable domain is DGGITQSPKYLFRKEGQNVTLSCEQNLNHDAMYWYRQDPGQGLRLIYYSQIVNDFQKGDIAEGYSVSREKKESFPLTVTSAQKNPTAFYLCASSISGSQETQYFGPGTRLLVL.

This clonotype was detected many times. The chain links TRBV5-1 to TRBJ2-3; 7 bases map to TRBD2. CDR1 is SGHRS and CDR2 is YFSETQ in the germline V gene. The CDR3 is 15 amino acids. V lost 5 bases and J lost 0; bases outside the gene matches: 6. CDR3 in DNA: TGCGCCAGCAGGGAGCTAGCGGCTAGCACAGATACGCAGTATTTT. It yields the protein CASRELAASTDTQYF.

This clonotype was counted only a few times. The chain carries TRBV7-2 and TRBJ1-6; D is unclear. The CDR3 runs 16 residues. The V gene lost 5 bases and the J gene lost 0 bases, with 11 bases spanning the gap. Germline CDR1 reads SGHTA; CDR2 reads FQGNSA. This chain's CDR3 is CASSEAMSSYNSPLHF. As DNA, the CDR3 is TGTGCCAGCAGCGAGGCGATGAGCTCCTATAATTCACCCCTCCACTTT.

This clonotype appeared many times. The chain is built from TRBV5-5 and TRBJ1-5, with D unclear. CDR1 and CDR2 (germline): SGHKS, YYEKEE (reference sequence). The CDR3 length is 15 residues. V lost 1 base to trimming and J lost 0 bases, with 8 bases between them. CDR3 in amino acids: CASSLSHSSNQPQHF. The CDR3 bases are TGTGCCAGCAGCTTGTCGCACAGTAGCAATCAGCCCCAGCATTTT. The full variable domain, its missing parts supplied by reference TRBV5-5 and TRBJ1-5, is DAGVTQSPTHLIKTRGQQVTLRCSPISGHKSVSWYQQVLGQGPQFIFQYYEKEERGRGNFPDRFSARQFPNYSSELNVNALLLGDSALYLCASSLSHSSNQPQHFGDGTRLSIL.